This T cell receptor (beta chain) was documented in a study of tumor-infiltrating lymphocytes in localized non-small cell lung cancer. The overall study: Patients included smokers and never-smokers with various histologies, some sampled after neoadjuvant chemotherapy. Points from the study as a whole: No T-cell fraction difference was seen between IM1 and IM2 tumors. Each assay used a separate piece of the same tissue.

TCRdb's copy holds only in-frame clones and misses some; the assay was immunoSEQ multiplex PCR. This table has about 9,000 clones, 68% appearing once. This CDR3 comprises 17 residues. Germline CDR1 and CDR2: SGHTA and FQGNSA. With V trimmed by 1 base and J by 9 bases, 15 bases remained unmatched. With respect to this clone: Its matching antigen is unknown.

The TCR originated in a human donor with non-small cell lung cancer. The sequencing sample was made of uninvolved lung tissue not adjacent to the tumor. V usage is TRBV7-2 and J usage is TRBJ2-1; 7 nucleotides align to TRBD2. The CDR3 is CASSLGIFGGRAAEQFF. The CDR3, as DNA: TGTGCCAGCAGCTTAGGAATCTTTGGAGGGAGGGCCGCTGAGCAGTTCTTC.